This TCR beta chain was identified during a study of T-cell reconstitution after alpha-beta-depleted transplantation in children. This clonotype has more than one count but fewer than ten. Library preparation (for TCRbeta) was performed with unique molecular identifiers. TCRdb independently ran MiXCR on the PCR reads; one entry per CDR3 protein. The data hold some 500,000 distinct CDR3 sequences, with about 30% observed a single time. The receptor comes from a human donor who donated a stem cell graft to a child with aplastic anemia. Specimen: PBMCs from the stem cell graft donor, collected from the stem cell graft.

CDR3 region: CASSFNQRITTDTQYF. CDR3 coding DNA: TGTGCCAGCAGCTTTAACCAGCGAATAACCACAGATACGCAGTATTTT. V gene TRBV7-9 combines with J gene TRBJ2-3; D not certain. The CDR3 spans 16 residues. Trimming left V 3 bases short and J 2 bases short, with 15 bases between. Per the germline V gene, CDR1 is SEHNR and CDR2 is FQNEAQ (reference sequence). Using reference TRBV7-9 and TRBJ2-3 for the parts outside the CDR3, the full variable domain is DTGVSQNPRHKITKRGQNVTFRCDPISEHNRLYWYRQTLGQGPEFLTYFQNEAQLEKSRLLSDRFSAERPKGSFSTLEIQRTEQGDSAMYLCASSFNQRITTDTQYFGPGTRLTVL.